Below, 14 T cell receptor beta chains from the same sample are listed, as sequenced in a study of shared clonotypes between healthy human individuals. Profiling relied on immunoSEQ multiplex PCR, and the TCRdb table lists in-frame clones only, not all of them. The sample lists about 2,500,000 clones, approximately 90% occurring once. Sequencing was done on a sample of naive CD4+ T cells sorted from blood. Subset here: CD45RA+ positively selected. These receptors were collected from a man aged 18-30 years in good health.

This rearrangement joins TRBV5-4 to TRBJ2-7, with 7 bases matching TRBD2. In germline, CDR1 is SGHNT, CDR2 YYREEE (reference sequence). This CDR3 is built from 17 residues. Trimming at V came to 0 bases and at J to 0 bases, leaving 9 bases not matched to a gene. CDR3 region: CASSLARGGGSSYEQYF. The CDR3, as DNA: TGTGCCAGCAGCTTGGCCCGGGGCGGGGGTAGCTCCTACGAGCAGTACTTC.

The V call is TRBV28, the J call TRBJ2-5, with D tentatively TRBD1 (6 bases). This CDR3 contains 15 residues. CDR1 and CDR2 (germline): MDHEN, SYDVKM. V shed 6 bases and J shed 4 bases, with 18 bases lying between them. This CDR3 reads CASRGPGQPRETQYF. For the CDR3, the DNA is TGTGCCAGCAGGGGCCCCGGACAGCCCCGAGAGACCCAGTACTTC.

The table lists this clone with a few counts. The CDR3 here is CASKMTGRLGQPQHF. CDR3 nucleotide sequence: TGTGCCAGCAAGATGACAGGCCGCCTGGGGCAGCCCCAGCATTTT. The rearrangement links TRBV28 to TRBJ1-5, with D perhaps TRBD1 (6 bases). This CDR3 is 15 amino acids long. V was cut by 7 bases and J by 7 bases, with 20 bases left in between. Looked up from germline, CDR1 is MDHEN and CDR2 is SYDVKM. The whole variable domain, filled in from reference TRBV28 and TRBJ1-5, reads DVKVTQSSRYLVKRTGEKVFLECVQDMDHENMFWYRQDPGLGLRLIYFSYDVKMKEKGDIPEGYSVSREKKERFSLILESASTNQTSMYLCASKMTGRLGQPQHFGDGTRLSIL.

This clone was observed a single time. The J gene is TRBJ2-3, the V gene TRBV10-3, with 14 bases identical to TRBD2. Trimming at V came to 2 bases and at J to 6 bases, leaving 10 bases not matched to a gene. The CDR3 runs to 18 residues. Per the germline V gene, CDR1 is ENHRY and CDR2 is SYGVKD. CDR3 in amino acids: CAISEGLAGGVVGDTQYF. For the CDR3, the DNA is TGTGCCATCAGTGAGGGACTAGCGGGAGGAGTAGTGGGCGATACGCAGTATTTT.

The J gene is TRBJ2-7, the V gene TRBV5-6; D call uncertain. This CDR3 is built from 13 residues. Germline lookup yields CDR1 SGHDT and CDR2 YYEEEE. With 0 bases removed from V and 2 bases from J, the gap between germline ends came to 6 bases. In DNA form, the CDR3 reads TGTGCCAGCAGCTTGGTAGTTGCCTACGAGCAGTACTTC. This codes for CASSLVVAYEQYF.

The chain has TRBV7-9 and TRBJ2-3, with D possibly being TRBD1 (6 bases). There are 17 residues in the CDR3. Germline-derived CDR1 and CDR2 are SEHNR and FQNEAQ (reference sequence). The V gene lost 4 bases and the J gene lost 2 bases, with 19 bases spanning the gap. The CDR3 reads CASSSPRGARDTDTQYF. The DNA for the CDR3 is TGTGCCAGCAGCTCTCCCAGGGGAGCTAGGGACACAGATACGCAGTATTTT.

This chain's CDR3 is CASSFSGTGVDTQYF. The DNA for the CDR3 is TGCGCCAGCAGCTTCTCCGGGACTGGGGTGGATACGCAGTATTTT. This chain links TRBV5-1 with TRBJ2-3; D is perhaps TRBD2 (6 bases). In germline, CDR1 is SGHRS, CDR2 YFSETQ. CDR3 length: 15 amino acids. Deletions cut 2 bases from V and 6 bases from J, with 16 bases between.

V usage is TRBV7-2 and J usage is TRBJ2-5, with no clear D. CDR1 is SGHTA, CDR2 FQGNSA, per germline. The CDR3 extends over 13 amino acids. V lost 5 bases, J lost 1 base, and 8 bases lay in between. DNA for the CDR3: TGTGCCAGCAGCCCTCTACCCCAAGAGACCCAGTACTTC. Translation: CASSPLPQETQYF.

The chain is built from TRBV5-6 and TRBJ1-1; perhaps TRBD1 as D (6 bases). Trimming cost V 4 bases and J 7 bases, with 17 bases left between them. The CDR3 consists of 14 residues. Looked up from germline, CDR1 is SGHDT and CDR2 is YYEEEE. The CDR3 bases are TGTGCCAGCAGCACCGTGACAGGCCTTGGTGAAGCTTTCTTT. This sequence encodes CASSTVTGLGEAFF.

The gene calls are TRBV7-2 and TRBJ2-1, with TRBD1 identical over 7 bases. Germline V CDR1 and CDR2: SGHTA, FQGNSA. The CDR3 has 16 residues. Losses at the gene ends were 5 bases for V and 10 bases for J; bases not matched to a gene: 17. This CDR3 reads CASSLRGTTVLPEQFF. CDR3 sequence (DNA): TGTGCCAGCAGCCTCAGGGGGACGACGGTCTTGCCGGAGCAGTTCTTC. The variable domain in full, with the rest retrieved from reference TRBV7-2 and TRBJ2-1, is GAGVSQSPSNKVTEKGKDVELRCDPISGHTALYWYRQSLGQGLEFLIYFQGNSAPDKSGLPSDRFSAERTGGSVSTLTIQRTQQEDSAVYLCASSLRGTTVLPEQFFGPGTRLTVL.

V gene TRBV11-2 combines with J gene TRBJ2-7, with TRBD1 matching 9 bases. Trimming at V came to 5 bases and at J to 4 bases, leaving 6 bases not matched to a gene. This CDR3 is built from 14 residues. CDR1 SGHAT and CDR2 FQNNGV come from the germline V gene. As DNA, the CDR3 is TGTGCCAGCAGCCCGCGGGGACAGGGTTACGAGCAGTACTTC. This translates into CASSPRGQGYEQYF.

The V gene is TRBV5-4, the J gene TRBJ2-3, with D unclear. The CDR3 is 15 residues long. Trimming cost V 3 bases and J 3 bases, with 14 bases left between them. Germline CDR1 is SGHNT and CDR2 is YYREEE (reference sequence). The CDR3 reads CASSSEWAKTDTQYF. DNA of the CDR3: TGTGCCAGCAGCTCAGAATGGGCGAAAACAGATACGCAGTATTTT.

In its sample, this clone was seen once. The chain carries TRBV6-1 and TRBJ1-1, with D uncertain. Germline lookup yields CDR1 MNHNS and CDR2 SASEGT. The CDR3 extends over 14 amino acids. V was cut by 1 base and J by 5 bases, with 11 bases left in between. The CDR3 DNA follows: TGTGCCAGCAGTGAAGGGTTAGGGCGGACTGAAGCTTTCTTT. Translation: CASSEGLGRTEAFF.

The chain carries TRBV10-3 and TRBJ1-1, with a weak D call TRBD1 (5 bases). With 4 bases removed from V and 2 bases from J, the gap between germline ends came to 20 bases. The CDR3 totals 17 residues. The germline V gene has CDR1 ENHRY and CDR2 SYGVKD. CDR3 region: CAISAPRGGRQNTEAFF. The CDR3 DNA sequence: TGTGCCATCAGTGCCCCAAGGGGCGGGAGGCAAAACACTGAAGCTTTCTTT.